This is a list of T cell receptor beta chains from one sample in a study of preoperative IRX-2 immunotherapy in early breast cancer. Produced via immunoSEQ multiplex PCR; TCRdb's table is partial and in-frame only. Counted here are about 3,400 clones, around two thirds occurring once; the ten biggest clones make up approximately 7%. The specimen comprised tumor tissue, sampled after IRX-2 immunotherapy. The receptors shown here come from a human donor with breast cancer. CDR3s leave out the opening cysteine and the closing phenylalanine or tryptophan. Size is omitted from some rows. Given values are once, few, many or a class for expanded clones.

-,TRBV12-5,TRBJ2-1,ASGLVGRATYNEQF
large,TRBV28,TRBJ1-6,ASRIQAFNSPLH
-,TRBV18,TRBJ2-2,ASTVQYQTSNTGELF
-,TRBV11-3,TRBJ1-6,ASSLVGQGNSPLH
-,TRBV6-8,TRBJ1-1,ASSLQGREAF
-,TRBV30,TRBJ2-6,AWRTYRAGANVLT
-,TRBV28,TRBJ1-1,ASSSSGWEGDTEAF
-,TRBV15,TRBJ1-3,ATSARDRAFTGNTIY
-,TRBV6-8,TRBJ2-7,AISPVGAPEQY
-,TRBV6-8,TRBJ1-2,ASRTLDRANYGYT
-,TRBV18,TRBJ1-5,ASSPGRDQPQH
few,TRBV11-3,TRBJ2-2,ASSPRELFRTGELF
-,TRBV29-1,TRBJ2-3,SVAGLAGTSTDTQY
few,TRBV11-3,TRBJ1-4,ASSGGRATNEKLF
-,TRBV19,TRBJ1-3,ASSSGTSSGNTIY
-,TRBV18,TRBJ2-7,ASSPRLRTYEQY
-,TRBV5-1,TRBJ1-1,ASRQQGELTEAF
-,TRBV18,TRBJ2-1,ASSPDRHPQF
-,TRBV19,TRBJ2-1,ASSSPNFLVQF
-,TRBV11-3,TRBJ2-3,ASSSHRGRDTQY
-,TRBV18,TRBJ1-2,ASSPGPGRSYGYT
-,TRBV18,TRBJ1-3,ASSPWEGSSGNTIY
-,TRBV6-8,TRBJ1-1,AIREQGLSEAF
-,TRBV12-5,TRBJ1-1,ASIGSGNTEAF
-,TRBV6-8,TRBJ2-3,ASSFTYNEPDYSGY
-,TRBV6-8,TRBJ1-3,AITPPSGNTIY
-,TRBV30,TRBJ1-3,AWSVLRGPSSGNTIY
-,TRBV19,TRBJ1-2,ASSIETGTTFYGYT
-,TRBV18,TRBJ1-6,ASSPSGTGNSPLH
-,TRBV19,TRBJ1-2,ASSSRTGWNYGYT
-,TRBV6-8,TRBJ2-1,ASRTGGPSYNEQF
-,TRBV19,TRBJ1-1,ASSIVRNTEAF
-,TRBV28,TRBJ2-5,ASSLGGRVGWETQY
-,TRBV30,TRBJ2-1,AWSRTSGYNEQF
-,TRBV18,TRBJ1-2,ASSPGVDGYGYT
-,TRBV6-8,TRBJ2-7,ASNELADLYEQY
-,TRBV6-8,TRBJ2-3,ASSRGEGTDTQY
once,TRBV11-3,TRBJ2-5,ASSNPRDPSRETQY
-,TRBV10-3,TRBJ1-6,AIRSGQGSSPLH
-,TRBV6-8,TRBJ2-3,ASTLLAGGTDTQY
few,TRBV6-8,TRBJ2-6,ASRQSGQSISSGANVLT
-,TRBV6-8,TRBJ1-6,ASSNPENNSPLH
-,TRBV19,TRBJ2-5,ASSTPREQETQY
few,TRBV6-8,TRBJ1-5,ASSYSPDQPQH
few,TRBV6-8,TRBJ1-1,ASIIETGGTTEAF
-,TRBV5-1,TRBJ2-2,ASSSKLRTGNTGELF
-,TRBV11-3,TRBJ1-5,ASSLDRRSVQPQH
-,TRBV12-5,TRBJ2-1,ASGLGAGAGTYNEQF
-,TRBV18,TRBJ1-1,ASSPRSQASLGYTEAF
-,TRBV15,TRBJ2-7,ATSSSGTGSYEQY
-,TRBV6-8,TRBJ2-2,ASSDTGGGGELF
once,TRBV28,TRBJ2-3,AATVGRSSTDTQY
-,TRBV6-8,TRBJ1-5,ASSYSQHSNQPQH
-,TRBV6-8,TRBJ2-3,ASTRTSRVSTDTQY